This record looks at one T cell receptor beta chain sequence and its context. Its matching antigen is unknown. The source of the sample is a study of blood T cells in healthy people across ages. Study results and caveats: With donor CMV status unknown, expanded clonotype changes were possibly confounded. A strong correlation between TCR beta diversity and naive T cell percentage was seen.

Sample-barcoded 5' priming and a J-beta primer mix drove a second PCR of 7 to 11 cycles. The template-switch adaptor, which had 12 random nucleotides, put a tag on each cDNA molecule. CDR3-containing paired-end reads numbering at least 2.5 million came from each sample. TCRdb processed the 5' RACE reads anew with MiXCR; each CDR3 protein has one entry. The profile shows 650,000 to 800,000 distinct CDR3 sequences, approximately 44% of them singletons. This CDR3 comprises 15 residues. The germline V and J ends were trimmed by 5 bases and 7 bases, with 20 bases remaining between them. Germline V gives CDR1 LGHDT, CDR2 YNNKEL (reference sequence).

V usage is TRBV3-1 and J usage is TRBJ1-1, with a possible D match to TRBD1 (5 bases). The sequenced material came from blood. The source of this sequence is a man aged 60 to 69 in good health. The CDR3 DNA sequence: TGTGCCAGCAGCGAAACCAGGGAGCCTCGGGTTGAAGCTTTCTTT. It specifies CASSETREPRVEAFF.